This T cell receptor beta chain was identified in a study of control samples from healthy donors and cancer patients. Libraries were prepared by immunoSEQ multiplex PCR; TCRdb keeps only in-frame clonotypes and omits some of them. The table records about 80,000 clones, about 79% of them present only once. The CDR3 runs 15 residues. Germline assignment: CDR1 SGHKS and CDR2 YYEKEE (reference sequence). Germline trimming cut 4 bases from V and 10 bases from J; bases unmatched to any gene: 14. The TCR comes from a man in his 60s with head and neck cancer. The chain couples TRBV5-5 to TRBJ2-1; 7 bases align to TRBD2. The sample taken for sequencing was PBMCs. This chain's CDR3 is CASSITGSGNPEQFF. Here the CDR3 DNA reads TGTGCCAGCAGCATCACCGGGAGCGGGAATCCGGAGCAGTTCTTC.